These 26 T cell receptor beta chains came from one sample sequenced in a study of T cell responses to AZD1222 COVID-19 vaccine (dated by TCRdb to about 2021). The time point label here, explained by the study, means: about 28 days (+/-7) after the second vaccine dose. The treatment or condition label for this specimen denotes: meningococcal conjugate vaccine given as trial control. Libraries came from the immunoSEQ multiplex PCR assay. TCRdb provides this immuneACCESS table in a form limited to in-frame rearrangements. Some clones are lacking; in checked studies, under half of them reflect an unresolved V gene, and why the rest are absent is not known. Counted in this sample were about 75,000 clones; roughly 88% of them appeared once. The biggest ten clones account for approximately 9.1% of the sample. The input for sequencing was peripheral blood, taken 28 days after the second dose of the MenACWY control vaccine. The origin of the receptors is an adult who received the MenACWY meningococcal vaccine as a control.

The chain links TRBV7-2 to TRBJ1-4; TRBD1 matches 10 bases. This CDR3 has 16 amino acids. V was clipped by 6 bases and J by 2 bases; unmatched bases: 6. The V gene's germline CDR1 is SGHTA and CDR2 FQGNSA. The CDR3 DNA reads as TGTGCCAGCAGTACCTGGGACAGGGGTACTAATGAAAAACTGTTTTTT. It specifies CASSTWDRGTNEKLFF. Variable domain in full (rest from reference TRBV7-2 and TRBJ1-4): GAGVSQSPSNKVTEKGKDVELRCDPISGHTALYWYRQSLGQGLEFLIYFQGNSAPDKSGLPSDRFSAERTGGSVSTLTIQRTQQEDSAVYLCASSTWDRGTNEKLFFGSGTQLSVL.

J is TRBJ1-1 and V is TRBV12-3 or TRBV12-4; no definite D call. The CDR3 runs to 13 residues. V was clipped by 6 bases and J by 7 bases, with 15 bases between them. The CDR3 DNA is TGTGCCAGCAGCCGCGAAGGGCAGAGTGAAGCTTTCTTT. It codes for CASSREGQSEAFF.

The chain carries TRBV30 and TRBJ2-5; maybe TRBD2 (5 bases). The germline V gene encodes CDR1 GTSNPN and CDR2 SVGIG (reference sequence). The CDR3 totals 12 residues. V lost 0 bases to trimming and J lost 5 bases, with 7 bases between them. The chain's CDR3 is CAWSVRGETQYF. The DNA for the CDR3 is TGTGCCTGGAGTGTTCGCGGGGAGACCCAGTACTTC.

J is TRBJ1-1 and V is TRBV5-1; D possibly corresponds to TRBD1 (6 bases). CDR3 length: 14 amino acids. V lost 4 bases and J 4 bases, leaving 14 bases between the germline ends. CDR1 and CDR2 (germline): SGHRS, YFSETQ. The CDR3 loop is CASSQQGSGTEAFF. In DNA, the CDR3 is TGCGCCAGCAGCCAGCAGGGGTCCGGCACTGAAGCTTTCTTT.

The J gene is TRBJ2-6, the V gene TRBV5-8, with TRBD1 as a possible D gene (5 bases). Trimming cost V 0 bases and J 3 bases, with 7 bases left between them. Germline V gene sequence: CDR1 SGHTS, CDR2 YDEGEE. The CDR3 loop spans 15 amino acids. CDR3 sequence: CASSLAGRGANVLTF. The CDR3 DNA follows: TGTGCCAGCAGCTTGGCAGGGCGTGGGGCCAACGTCCTGACTTTC.

The J gene is TRBJ1-2, the V gene TRBV7-9; D is uncertain. The CDR3 sequence is 12 residues long. Germline values: CDR1 SEHNR, CDR2 FQNEAQ (reference sequence). The ends were cut back, 3 bases at V and 5 bases at J, with 7 bases in the middle. CDR3 region: CASSFGQYGYTF. CDR3 DNA sequence: TGTGCCAGCAGCTTCGGGCAGTATGGCTACACCTTC.

The chain employs TRBV7-9 and TRBJ1-1, with D unresolved. CDR1 and CDR2 (germline): SEHNR, FQNEAQ (reference sequence). The CDR3 runs 12 residues. The germline V and J ends were trimmed by 5 bases and 2 bases, with 6 bases remaining between them. The CDR3 reads CASSAENTEAFF. The CDR3 DNA sequence: TGTGCCAGCAGCGCAGAAAACACTGAAGCTTTCTTT.

In DNA form, the CDR3 reads TGTGCCATCTCGACAGGCCCCTACGAGCAGTACTTC. Its protein is CAISTGPYEQYF. The chain uses TRBV10-3 and TRBJ2-7; D is possibly TRBD1 (6 bases). Between the trimmed V and J ends, which lost 8 bases and 2 bases, there was a span of 10 bases. Germline V gene data show CDR1 as ENHRY and CDR2 as SYGVKD. CDR3 size: 12 residues.

This rearrangement joins TRBV19 to TRBJ2-2; D call uncertain. The CDR3 has 14 residues. The V gene's germline CDR1 is LNHDA and CDR2 SQIVND (reference sequence). V lost 9 bases and J lost 2, with 13 bases in between. The DNA of the CDR3 is TGTGCCAGCCCAGGACCGACAAACACCGGGGAGCTGTTTTTT. This encodes CASPGPTNTGELFF.

The chain links TRBV4-1 to TRBJ1-4; D unresolved. This CDR3 spans 15 amino acids. Germline lookup yields CDR1 MGHRA and CDR2 YSYEKL. Trimming took off 0 bases at V and 7 bases at J, with 12 bases between the two ends. CDR3 sequence: CASSQEGGKTEKLFF. The CDR3 DNA follows: TGCGCCAGCAGCCAAGAAGGCGGGAAAACTGAAAAACTGTTTTTT.

The chain is built from TRBV4-3 and TRBJ1-1, with a tentative D call TRBD1 (5 bases). Germline V lookup: CDR1 LGHNA, CDR2 YSLEER. V shed 0 bases and J shed 1 base, with 6 bases lying between them. The CDR3 has 14 amino acids. Here the CDR3 reads CASSQDRANTEAFF. Here the CDR3 DNA reads TGCGCCAGCAGCCAAGACAGGGCGAACACTGAAGCTTTCTTT.

This chain links TRBV13 with TRBJ2-3, with 11 positions matching TRBD1. J gave up 2 bases and V 5 bases, and 3 bases lay outside the gene matches. The germline CDR1 and CDR2 sequences are PRHDT and FYEKMQ (reference sequence). This CDR3 is 15 amino acids long. CDR3 DNA: TGTGCCAGCAGCACTGGACAGGGGGCCACAGATACGCAGTATTTT. Its translation is CASSTGQGATDTQYF.

Concerning this clone itself: Other DNA sequences in this sample translate to the same CDR3. This chain uses TRBV7-9 with TRBJ1-5; maybe TRBD1 (5 bases). In germline, CDR1 is SEHNR, CDR2 FQNEAQ (reference sequence). The V and J ends lost 5 bases and 2 bases respectively, with 10 bases between them. This CDR3 region has 14 residues. Here the CDR3 reads CASSPQGGNQPQHF. As DNA, the CDR3 is TGTGCCAGCAGCCCGCAGGGAGGCAATCAGCCCCAGCATTTT.

V and J are TRBV27 and TRBJ1-4; D ambiguous. The CDR3 length is 14 residues. V was trimmed by 3 bases and J by 6 bases, leaving 11 bases between them. Germline loops: CDR1 MNHEY, CDR2 SMNVEV (reference sequence). The CDR3 protein is CASSFGGFDEKLFF. CDR3 in DNA: TGTGCCAGCAGTTTTGGAGGTTTCGATGAAAAACTGTTTTTT.

The genes are TRBV5-8 and TRBJ1-2; 11 nucleotides match TRBD1. The CDR3 is 15 amino acids. Germline V CDR1 and CDR2: SGHTS, YDEGEE. V dropped 5 bases and J dropped 4; count of bases not matched to a gene: 7. The CDR3 loop is CASSPRTGGFYGYTF. CDR3 DNA sequence: TGTGCCAGCAGTCCTAGGACAGGGGGCTTCTATGGCTACACCTTC. Filled out from reference TRBV5-8 and TRBJ1-2, the complete variable domain reads EAGVTQSPTHLIKTRGQQATLRCSPISGHTSVYWYQQALGLGLQFLLWYDEGEERNRGNFPPRFSGRQFPNYSSELNVNALELEDSALYLCASSPRTGGFYGYTFGSGTRLTVV.

The rearrangement links TRBV9 to TRBJ1-3; the match to TRBD1 covers 7 bases. The CDR3 is made up of 14 amino acids. Looked up from germline, CDR1 is SGDLS and CDR2 is YYNGEE. Trimming took 0 bases from V and 8 from J; bases not matched to a gene: 5. The CDR3 spells CASSVVAGGDTIYF. As DNA, the CDR3 is TGTGCCAGCAGCGTAGTAGCAGGGGGAGACACCATATATTTT.

This clone was picked up a small number of times. This chain joins TRBV28 and TRBJ2-7; D assignment may be TRBD1 or TRBD2 (5 bases each). The CDR3 runs 14 residues. Germline V lookup: CDR1 MDHEN, CDR2 SYDVKM. Trimming took off 3 bases at V and 0 bases at J, with 9 bases between the two ends. CDR3 sequence reads: CASSFGTSSYEQYF. In DNA, the CDR3 is TGTGCCAGCAGTTTCGGGACCAGCTCCTACGAGCAGTACTTC.

The CDR3 bases are TGTGCCAGCTCACGACGACAGGGGGAGGTTCAGCCCCAGCATTTT. Translating gives CASSRRQGEVQPQHF. This chain links TRBV18 with TRBJ1-5; 9 bases align to TRBD1. Germline lookup yields CDR1 KGHSH and CDR2 LQKENI. The CDR3 length is 15 residues. Trimming at V came to 4 bases and at J to 6 bases, leaving 7 bases not matched to a gene.

The chain carries TRBV6-1 and TRBJ1-3; D ambiguous. Germline CDR1 is MNHNS and CDR2 is SASEGT. The CDR3 runs to 14 residues. V lost 1 base and J lost 4, with 8 bases in between. CDR3 protein: CASSEVGLGNTIYF. In DNA form, the CDR3 reads TGTGCCAGCAGTGAAGTCGGACTCGGAAACACCATATATTTT.

The J gene is TRBJ2-1, the V gene TRBV6-1; TRBD1 or TRBD2 may be the D gene (6 bases each). The V gene lost 0 bases and the J gene lost 9 bases, with 15 bases spanning the gap. Germline CDR1 MNHNS, CDR2 SASEGT. The CDR3 has 15 residues. The CDR3 bases are TGTGCCAGCAGTGAAGCGTGGCCGGGGGCGGGTGAGCAGTTCTTC. It yields the protein CASSEAWPGAGEQFF.

The CDR3 nucleotides read TGTGCCAGCAGCCAAAATCATAGACTGATGAACACTGAAGCTTTCTTT. Translating gives CASSQNHRLMNTEAFF. V is TRBV3-1 (or the pseudogene TRBV3-2) and J is TRBJ1-1, with D unresolved. The V end lost 2 bases, the J end lost 0 bases, and 13 bases lay between the germline ends. Germline V gives CDR1 LGHDT, CDR2 YNNKEL (reference sequence). This CDR3 region has 16 residues.

A word on this clone: The identical CDR3 is also encoded by other nucleotide sequences in the sample. This rearrangement joins TRBV7-2 to TRBJ2-3; either TRBD1 or TRBD2 may fit D (5 bases each). This CDR3 is built from 14 residues. Germline V gives CDR1 SGHTA, CDR2 FQGNSA. The V end was cut by 4 bases, the J end by 0 bases, with 8 bases between. The CDR3 DNA follows: TGTGCCAGCAGCTCCCGGGACAGCACAGATACGCAGTATTTT. The encoded protein is CASSSRDSTDTQYF.

The J gene is TRBJ1-1, the V gene TRBV5-1; TRBD1 agrees at 10 bases. This CDR3 is 14 amino acids long. Trimming took 5 bases from V and 4 from J; bases not matched to a gene: 5. CDR1 SGHRS and CDR2 YFSETQ come from the germline V gene. CDR3 amino acids: CASRPGQGGTEAFF. The DNA of the CDR3 is TGCGCCAGCAGACCTGGACAGGGGGGCACTGAAGCTTTCTTT.

The chain carries TRBV3-1 (or the pseudogene TRBV3-2) and TRBJ1-1; D is uncertain. The CDR3 runs to 14 residues. Germline V gene sequence: CDR1 LGHDT, CDR2 YNNKEL (reference sequence). Trimming took 1 base from V and 1 from J, leaving 7 bases between them. This CDR3 is CASSQADWNTEAFF. The CDR3 DNA sequence: TGTGCCAGCAGCCAAGCCGACTGGAACACTGAAGCTTTCTTT.

The chain has TRBV6-1 and TRBJ2-3, with 10 positions matching TRBD1. Germline-derived CDR1 and CDR2 are MNHNS and SASEGT. This CDR3 contains 15 residues. The trim removed 1 base at V and 6 bases at J, leaving 4 bases unmatched. The CDR3 protein is CASSEGGTGADTQYF. The CDR3 DNA reads as TGTGCCAGCAGTGAAGGCGGGACAGGGGCGGATACGCAGTATTTT.

In nucleotides, the CDR3 is TGTGCCAGCACTGGGGACAGGTCTTTTCCCCTCCACTTT. Its translation is CASTGDRSFPLHF. The chain employs TRBV2 and TRBJ1-6, with TRBD1 matching 8 bases. The V gene's germline CDR1 is SNHLY and CDR2 FYNNEI. V lost 7 bases to trimming and J lost 13 bases; unmatched junction nucleotides: 9. The CDR3 contains 13 residues.